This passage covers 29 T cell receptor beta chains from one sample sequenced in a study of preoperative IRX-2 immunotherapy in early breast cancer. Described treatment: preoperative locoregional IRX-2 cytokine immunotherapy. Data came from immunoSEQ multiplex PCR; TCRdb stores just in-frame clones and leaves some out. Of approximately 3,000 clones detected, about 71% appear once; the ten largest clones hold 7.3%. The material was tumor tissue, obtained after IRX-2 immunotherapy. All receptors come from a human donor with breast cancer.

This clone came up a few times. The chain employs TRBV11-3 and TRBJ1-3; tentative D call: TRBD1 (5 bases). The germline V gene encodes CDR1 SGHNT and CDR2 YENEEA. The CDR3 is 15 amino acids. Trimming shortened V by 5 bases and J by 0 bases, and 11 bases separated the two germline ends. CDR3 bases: TGTGCCAGCAGCCCTTGGGGGGGCTCTGGAAACACCATATATTTT. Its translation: CASSPWGGSGNTIYF.

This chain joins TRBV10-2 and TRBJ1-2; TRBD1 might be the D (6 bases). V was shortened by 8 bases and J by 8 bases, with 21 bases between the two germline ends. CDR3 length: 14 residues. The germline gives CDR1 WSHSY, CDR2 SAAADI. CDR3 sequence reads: CASRAETGGRGYTF. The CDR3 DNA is TGCGCCAGCCGGGCAGAGACAGGAGGTAGAGGCTACACCTTC.

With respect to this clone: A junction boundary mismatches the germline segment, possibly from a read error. Here the CDR3 reads CASSFSGGLSTDTQYF. CDR3 sequence (DNA): TGTGCCAGCAGCTTTTCAGGGGGGTTATCCACAGATACGCAGTATTTT. The V call is TRBV15, the J call TRBJ2-3, with D maybe TRBD1 (7 bases). Germline V gene sequence: CDR1 LNHNV, CDR2 YYDKDF (reference sequence). CDR3 length: 16 residues.

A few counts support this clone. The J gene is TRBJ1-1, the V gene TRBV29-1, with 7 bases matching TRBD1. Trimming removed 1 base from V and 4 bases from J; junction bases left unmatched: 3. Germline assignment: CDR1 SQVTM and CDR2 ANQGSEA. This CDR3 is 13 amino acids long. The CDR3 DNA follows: TGCAGCGTTGAAGTCCAGGGGGGCACTGAAGCTTTCTTT. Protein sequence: CSVEVQGGTEAFF.

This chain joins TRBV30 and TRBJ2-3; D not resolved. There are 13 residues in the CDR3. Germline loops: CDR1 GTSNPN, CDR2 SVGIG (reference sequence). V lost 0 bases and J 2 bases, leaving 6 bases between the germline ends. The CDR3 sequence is CAWSVGLTDTQYF. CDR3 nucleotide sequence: TGTGCCTGGAGTGTAGGGCTCACAGATACGCAGTATTTT. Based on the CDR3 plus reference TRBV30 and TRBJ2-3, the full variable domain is SQTIHQWPATLVQPVGSPLSLECTVEGTSNPNLYWYRQAAGRGLQLLFYSVGIGQISSEVPQNLSASRPQDRQFILSSKKLLLSDSGFYLCAWSVGLTDTQYFGPGTRLTVL.

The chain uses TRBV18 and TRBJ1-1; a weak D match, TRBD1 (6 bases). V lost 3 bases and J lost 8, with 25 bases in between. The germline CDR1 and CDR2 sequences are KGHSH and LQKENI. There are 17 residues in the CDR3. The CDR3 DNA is TGTGCCAGCTCACCGCCTAGAGGGGGTATGGGTGTAGTAGAAGCTTTCTTT. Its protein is CASSPPRGGMGVVEAFF.

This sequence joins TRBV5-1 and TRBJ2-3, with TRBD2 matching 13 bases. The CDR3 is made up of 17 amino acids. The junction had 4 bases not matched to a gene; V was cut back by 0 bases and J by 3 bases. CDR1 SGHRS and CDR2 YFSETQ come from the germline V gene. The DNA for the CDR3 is TGCGCCAGCAGCTTGGAAACTAGCGGGGGGGCGACAGATACGCAGTATTTT. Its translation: CASSLETSGGATDTQYF.

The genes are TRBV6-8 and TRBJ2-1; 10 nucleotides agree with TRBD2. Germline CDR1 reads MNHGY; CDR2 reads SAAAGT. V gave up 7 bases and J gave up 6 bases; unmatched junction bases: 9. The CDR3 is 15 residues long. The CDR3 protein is CASILAGDQRNEQFF. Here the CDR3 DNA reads TGTGCCAGCATCCTAGCGGGGGACCAGCGCAATGAGCAGTTCTTC.

Here the CDR3 DNA reads TGTGCCAGTAGGGGTGGGCCCACCTCCTATGGCTACACCTTC. It yields the protein CASRGGPTSYGYTF. This rearrangement joins TRBV19 to TRBJ1-2; D ambiguous. The germline V and J ends were trimmed by 6 bases and 4 bases, with 15 bases remaining between them. CDR1 LNHDA and CDR2 SQIVND come from the germline V gene (reference sequence). The CDR3 totals 14 residues.

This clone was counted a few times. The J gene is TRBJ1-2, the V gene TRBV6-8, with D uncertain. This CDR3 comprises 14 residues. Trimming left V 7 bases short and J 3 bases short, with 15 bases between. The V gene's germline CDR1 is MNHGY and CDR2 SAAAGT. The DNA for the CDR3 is TGTGCCAGCACCCACCAGGCAGGCGACTATGGCTACACCTTC. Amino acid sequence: CASTHQAGDYGYTF.

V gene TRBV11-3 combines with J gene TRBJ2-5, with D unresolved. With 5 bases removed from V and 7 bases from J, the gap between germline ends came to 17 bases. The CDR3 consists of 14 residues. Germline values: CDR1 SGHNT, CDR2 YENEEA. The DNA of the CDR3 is TGTGCCAGCAGCATGAGACAAACCTTCGGGACCCAGTACTTC. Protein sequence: CASSMRQTFGTQYF.

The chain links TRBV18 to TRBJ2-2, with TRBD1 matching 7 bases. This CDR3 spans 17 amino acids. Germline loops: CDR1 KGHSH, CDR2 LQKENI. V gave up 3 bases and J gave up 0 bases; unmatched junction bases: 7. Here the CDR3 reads CASSPTTGTANTGELFF. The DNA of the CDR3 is TGTGCCAGCTCACCGACAACCGGGACAGCGAACACCGGGGAGCTGTTTTTT.

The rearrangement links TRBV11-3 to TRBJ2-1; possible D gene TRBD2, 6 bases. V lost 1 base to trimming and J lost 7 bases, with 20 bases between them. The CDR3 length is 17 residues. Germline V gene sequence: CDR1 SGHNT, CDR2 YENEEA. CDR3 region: CASSLVRGEPSRNEQFF. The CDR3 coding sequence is TGTGCCAGCAGCTTAGTACGCGGGGAGCCCTCTCGTAATGAGCAGTTCTTC.

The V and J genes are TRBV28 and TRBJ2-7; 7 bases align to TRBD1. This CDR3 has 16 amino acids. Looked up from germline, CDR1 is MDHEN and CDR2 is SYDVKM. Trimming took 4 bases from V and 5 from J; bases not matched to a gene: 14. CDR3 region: CASSSPFKGAGNEQYV. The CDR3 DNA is TGTGCCAGCAGTTCCCCTTTTAAGGGGGCAGGAAACGAGCAGTACGTC.

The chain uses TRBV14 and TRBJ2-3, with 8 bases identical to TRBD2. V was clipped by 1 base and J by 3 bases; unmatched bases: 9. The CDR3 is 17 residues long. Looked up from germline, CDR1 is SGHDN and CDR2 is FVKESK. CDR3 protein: CASSQVQRGTRTDTQYF. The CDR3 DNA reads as TGTGCCAGCAGCCAAGTTCAGCGGGGGACGCGAACAGATACGCAGTATTTT.

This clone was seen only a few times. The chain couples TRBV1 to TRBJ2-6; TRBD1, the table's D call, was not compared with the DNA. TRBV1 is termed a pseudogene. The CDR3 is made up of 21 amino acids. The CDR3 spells CASSQDHRQGFGSAGANVLTF. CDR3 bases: TGCGCCAGCAGCCAAGATCATCGCCAGGGATTTGGCTCGGCTGGGGCCAACGTCCTGACTTTC.

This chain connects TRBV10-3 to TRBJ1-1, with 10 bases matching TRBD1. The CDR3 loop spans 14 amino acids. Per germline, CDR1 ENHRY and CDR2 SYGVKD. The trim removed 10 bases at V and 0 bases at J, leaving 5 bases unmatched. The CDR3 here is CASRTGGMNTEAFF. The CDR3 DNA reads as TGTGCCAGCCGGACAGGGGGGATGAACACTGAAGCTTTCTTT.

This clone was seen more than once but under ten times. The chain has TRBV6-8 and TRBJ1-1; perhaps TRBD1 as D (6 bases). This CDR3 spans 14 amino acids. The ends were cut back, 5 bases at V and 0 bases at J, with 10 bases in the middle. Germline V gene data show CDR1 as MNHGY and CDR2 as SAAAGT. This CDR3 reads CASSDGQLNTEAFF. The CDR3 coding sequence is TGTGCCAGCAGTGACGGACAGTTGAACACTGAAGCTTTCTTT.

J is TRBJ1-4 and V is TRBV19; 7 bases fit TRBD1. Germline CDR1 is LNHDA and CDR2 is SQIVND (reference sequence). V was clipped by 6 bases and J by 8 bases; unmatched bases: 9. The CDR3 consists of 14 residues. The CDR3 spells CASSLDRFREKLFF. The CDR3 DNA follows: TGTGCCAGTAGCTTGGACAGGTTCCGGGAAAAACTGTTTTTT.

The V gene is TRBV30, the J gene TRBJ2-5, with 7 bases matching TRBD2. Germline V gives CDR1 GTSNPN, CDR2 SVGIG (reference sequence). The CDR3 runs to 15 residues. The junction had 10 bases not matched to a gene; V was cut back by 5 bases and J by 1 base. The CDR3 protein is CAWVAVGGSQETQYF. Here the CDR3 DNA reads TGTGCCTGGGTAGCCGTGGGGGGGTCCCAAGAGACCCAGTACTTC.

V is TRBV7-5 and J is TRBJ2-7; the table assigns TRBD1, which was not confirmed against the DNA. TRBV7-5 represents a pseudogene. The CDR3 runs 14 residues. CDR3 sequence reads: CASSKHRGQYEQYF. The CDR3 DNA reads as TGTGCCAGCAGCAAACACAGGGGTCAGTACGAGCAGTACTTC.

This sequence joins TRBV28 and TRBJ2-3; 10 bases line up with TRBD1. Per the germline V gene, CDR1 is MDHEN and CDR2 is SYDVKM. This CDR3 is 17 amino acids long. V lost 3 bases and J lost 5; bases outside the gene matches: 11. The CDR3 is CASSFGLRQGAGDTQYF. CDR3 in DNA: TGTGCCAGCAGTTTTGGTCTTCGACAGGGGGCTGGAGATACGCAGTATTTT.

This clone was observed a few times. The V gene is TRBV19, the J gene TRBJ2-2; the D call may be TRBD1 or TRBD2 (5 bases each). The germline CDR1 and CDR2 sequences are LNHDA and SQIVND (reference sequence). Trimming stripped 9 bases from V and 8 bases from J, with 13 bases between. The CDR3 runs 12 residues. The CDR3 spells CASEGQTGELFF. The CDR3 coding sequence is TGTGCCAGCGAGGGGCAGACGGGGGAGCTGTTTTTT.

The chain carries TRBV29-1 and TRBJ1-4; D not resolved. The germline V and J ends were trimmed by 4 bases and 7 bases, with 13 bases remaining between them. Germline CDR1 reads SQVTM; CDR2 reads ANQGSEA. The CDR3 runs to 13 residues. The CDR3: CSVGNTAGEKLFF. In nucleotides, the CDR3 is TGCAGCGTTGGGAACACCGCAGGTGAAAAACTGTTTTTT. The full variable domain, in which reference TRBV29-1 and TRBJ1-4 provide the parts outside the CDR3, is SAVISQKPSRDICQRGTSLTIQCQVDSQVTMMFWYRQQPGQSLTLIATANQGSEATYESGFVIDKFPISRPNLTFSTLTVSNMSPEDSSIYLCSVGNTAGEKLFFGSGTQLSVL.

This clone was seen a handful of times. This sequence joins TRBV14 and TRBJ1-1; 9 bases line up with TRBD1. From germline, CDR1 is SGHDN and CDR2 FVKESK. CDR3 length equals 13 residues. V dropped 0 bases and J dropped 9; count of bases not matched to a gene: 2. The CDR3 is CASSQDYRGQAFF. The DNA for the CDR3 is TGTGCCAGCAGCCAAGACTACAGGGGGCAAGCTTTCTTT.

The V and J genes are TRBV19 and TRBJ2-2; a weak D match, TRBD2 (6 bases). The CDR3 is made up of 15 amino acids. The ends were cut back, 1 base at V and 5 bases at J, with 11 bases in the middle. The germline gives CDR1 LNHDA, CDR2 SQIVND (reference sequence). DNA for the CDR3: TGTGCCAGTAGTATAGCTCCTGGAGGGACCGGGGAGCTGTTTTTT. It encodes CASSIAPGGTGELFF.

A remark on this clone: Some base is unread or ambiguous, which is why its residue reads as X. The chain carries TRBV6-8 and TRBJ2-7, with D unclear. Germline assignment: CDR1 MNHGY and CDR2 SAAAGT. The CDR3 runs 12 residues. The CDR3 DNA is TGTGCCAGCAGCAAGACATTTCTCGAGCARTACGTC. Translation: CASSKTFLEXYV. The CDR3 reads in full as CASSKTFLEQYV.

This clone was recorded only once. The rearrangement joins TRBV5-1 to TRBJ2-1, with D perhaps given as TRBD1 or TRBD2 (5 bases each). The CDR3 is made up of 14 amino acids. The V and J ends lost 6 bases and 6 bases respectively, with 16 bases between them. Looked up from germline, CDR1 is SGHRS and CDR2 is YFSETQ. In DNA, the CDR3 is TGCGCCAGCACCCCTCTCGGGGCCGTCAATGAGCAGTTCTTC. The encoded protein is CASTPLGAVNEQFF. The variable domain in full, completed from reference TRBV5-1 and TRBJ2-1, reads KAGVTQTPRYLIKTRGQQVTLSCSPISGHRSVSWYQQTPGQGLQFLFEYFSETQRNKGNFPGRFSGRQFSNSRSEMNVSTLELGDSALYLCASTPLGAVNEQFFGPGTRLTVL.

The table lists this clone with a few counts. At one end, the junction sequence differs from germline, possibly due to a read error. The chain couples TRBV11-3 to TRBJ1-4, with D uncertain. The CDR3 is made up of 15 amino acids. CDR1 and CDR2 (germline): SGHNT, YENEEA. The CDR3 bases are TGTGCTAGCAGCATTGGACGGAGCATTAATGAAAAACTGTTTTTT. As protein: CASSIGRSINEKLFF. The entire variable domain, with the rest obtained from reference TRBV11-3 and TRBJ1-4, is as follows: EAGVVQSPRYKIIEKKQPVAFWCNPISGHNTLYWYLQNLGQGPELLIRYENEEAVDDSQLPKDRFSAERLKGVDSTLKIQPAELGDSAVYLCASSIGRSINEKLFFGSGTQLSVL.